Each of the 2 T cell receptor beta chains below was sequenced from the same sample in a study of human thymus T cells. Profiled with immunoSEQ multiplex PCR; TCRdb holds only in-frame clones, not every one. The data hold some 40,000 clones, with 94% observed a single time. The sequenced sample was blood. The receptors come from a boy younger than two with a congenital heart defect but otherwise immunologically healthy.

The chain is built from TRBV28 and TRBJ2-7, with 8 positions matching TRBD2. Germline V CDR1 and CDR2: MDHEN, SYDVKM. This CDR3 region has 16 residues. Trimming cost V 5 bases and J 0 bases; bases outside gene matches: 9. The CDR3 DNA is TGTGCCAGCAGTGCTAAGATAGCGGGGAGCTCCTACGAGCAGTACTTC. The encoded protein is CASSAKIAGSSYEQYF. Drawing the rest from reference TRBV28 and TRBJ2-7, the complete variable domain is DVKVTQSSRYLVKRTGEKVFLECVQDMDHENMFWYRQDPGLGLRLIYFSYDVKMKEKGDIPEGYSVSREKKERFSLILESASTNQTSMYLCASSAKIAGSSYEQYFGPGTRLTVT.

The CDR3 DNA reads as TGTGCCAGTATCCAAGGCGGGGGGAACACTGAAGCTTTCTTT. Translated, it gives CASIQGGGNTEAFF. The chain joins TRBV19 to TRBJ1-1, with D maybe TRBD1 (5 bases). This CDR3 is 14 amino acids long. CDR1 is LNHDA and CDR2 is SQIVND in the germline V gene (reference sequence). Trimming removed 7 bases from V and 1 base from J, with 13 bases in between.